This T cell receptor beta chain was retrieved from a study of read filtering for tumor transcriptome and immune sequencing. This library used approximately 0.4 ug RNA and molecular barcoded adaptors spanning alpha/delta and beta/gamma chains. MiXCR, run by TCRdb on the reads, gives a single entry per CDR3 protein. The sample consists of fewer than 45,000 distinct CDR3 sequences, about an eighth of them appearing once. Study-wide results and limits: IR-seq and RNA-seq agreed better without single-read clonotypes. About 77% of IR-seq clonotypes had a single read, yet these held about 3.5% of reads. This fraction held mixed bone marrow immune cells after CD138-negative sorting.

Regarding this clonotype: Its specificity is not known.

The length of the CDR3 is 13 residues. Germline values: CDR1 SGHRS, CDR2 YFSETQ. Trimming removed 0 bases from V and 3 bases from J, with 7 bases in between. Sequenced input: a population of CD138-negative cells sorted from bone marrow. The genes are TRBV5-1 and TRBJ2-7; tentatively, D is TRBD2 (5 bases). The clonotype originates from a donor aged 40 or over with multiple myeloma. The CDR3 spells CASSLARGYEQYF. CDR3 DNA sequence: TGCGCCAGCAGCTTGGCTCGGGGCTACGAGCAGTACTTC.